This T cell receptor beta chain was identified during a study of Ad26.COV2.S vaccination and SARS-CoV-2 variants. Some clones are missing from TCRdb's copy, which holds only in-frame ones; the method was immunoSEQ multiplex PCR. The repertoire holds about 370,000 clones, with around nine tenths as singletons. As for treatment: 15 to 20 received Ad26.COV2.S at low or high dose, single or two shots; 5 received placebo; per-sample allocation not given. All samples were drawn on day 63, counting from the first vaccine or placebo injection. This TCR was recovered from a person between 18 and 60 years old who received the Ad26.COV2.S COVID-19 vaccine or a placebo. Specimen: peripheral blood, collected in a trial of Ad26.COV2.S vaccine versus placebo.

The CDR3 is CASSPYLGRFKNIQYF. The DNA for the CDR3 is TGTGCCAGCAGCCCTTACTTGGGACGTTTCAAAAACATTCAGTACTTC. The chain has TRBV6-2 or TRBV6-3 and TRBJ2-4, with D possibly called TRBD1 or TRBD2 (5 bases each). Germline CDR1 reads MNHEY; CDR2 reads SVGEGT. V lost 6 bases and J lost 3, with 18 bases in between. CDR3 size: 16 residues.